What follows are 7 T cell receptor beta chains derived from one specimen sequenced in a study of shared clonotypes between healthy human individuals. Some clones are missing from TCRdb's copy, which holds only in-frame ones; the method was immunoSEQ multiplex PCR. The table lists 2 million to 3 million clones, 80% to 95% of them singletons. Sequenced input: naive CD4+ T cells from PBMCs. Subset meaning: CD45RA+ positively selected. These receptors all stem from a man younger than 35 in good health. Some clones in this sample may be carry-over from other donors' samples.

The chain combines TRBV15 with TRBJ2-7, with D hard to call. Germline V gene data show CDR1 as LNHNV and CDR2 as YYDKDF (reference sequence). Trimming left V 0 bases short and J 0 bases short, with 12 bases between. This CDR3 is 16 amino acids long. CDR3 in DNA: TGTGCCACCAGCAGAGATCTTTTGGCTAGCTCCTACGAGCAGTACTTC. This codes for CATSRDLLASSYEQYF. Supplemented by reference TRBV15 and TRBJ2-7, the full variable domain reads DAMVIQNPRYQVTQFGKPVTLSCSQTLNHNVMYWYQQKSSQAPKLLFHYYDKDFNNEADTPDNFQSRRPNTSFCFLDIRSPGLGDTAMYLCATSRDLLASSYEQYFGPGTRLTVT.

The V call is TRBV5-1, the J call TRBJ2-4; perhaps D is TRBD1 or TRBD2 (5 bases each). Germline V gene sequence: CDR1 SGHRS, CDR2 YFSETQ. The CDR3 spans 16 residues. The V end lost 0 bases, the J end lost 0 bases, and 10 bases lay between the germline ends. The CDR3 loop reads CASSLGGSKAKNIQYF. In nucleotides, the CDR3 is TGCGCCAGCAGCTTGGGGGGGAGTAAAGCCAAAAACATTCAGTACTTC.

The chain employs TRBV14 and TRBJ2-7; TRBD2 aligns across 9 bases. The V gene's germline CDR1 is SGHDN and CDR2 FVKESK. V lost 5 bases to trimming and J lost 3 bases; unmatched junction nucleotides: 8. The CDR3 has 15 amino acids. CDR3 nucleotide sequence: TGTGCCAGCAGCTTAGGGACTAGCCGAAACTACGAGCAGTACTTC. This gives the protein CASSLGTSRNYEQYF.

CDR3 loop: CASSAQRDRALSYEQYF. CDR3 nucleotides: TGTGCCAGCAGCGCGCAAAGGGACAGGGCGCTCTCCTACGAGCAGTACTTC. The V call is TRBV9, the J call TRBJ2-7, with 9 bases matching TRBD1. CDR3 length: 17 residues. Germline V lookup: CDR1 SGDLS, CDR2 YYNGEE. The V gene end was trimmed by 3 bases and the J gene end by 0 bases; junction bases not matched to a gene: 10. Looking up the rest from reference TRBV9 and TRBJ2-7 gives the full variable domain: DSGVTQTPKHLITATGQRVTLRCSPRSGDLSVYWYQQSLDQGLQFLIQYYNGEERAKGNILERFSAQQFPDLHSELNLSSLELGDSALYFCASSAQRDRALSYEQYFGPGTRLTVT.

The rearrangement links TRBV28 to TRBJ2-5, with 11 nucleotides matching TRBD2. CDR3 size: 14 residues. CDR1 is MDHEN and CDR2 is SYDVKM in the germline V gene. The J segment lost 2 bases and the V segment lost 7 bases, leaving 3 bases of the junction unmatched. The CDR3 bases are TGTGCCAGCAACATAGCGGGAGGGCAAGAGACCCAGTACTTC. Encoded protein: CASNIAGGQETQYF.

This chain uses TRBV27 with TRBJ2-1, with D unclear. The CDR3 totals 16 residues. CDR1 is MNHEY, CDR2 SMNVEV, per germline (reference sequence). Trimming stripped 2 bases from V and 0 bases from J, with 11 bases between. The CDR3 protein is CASSLNAPGSYNEQFF. As DNA, the CDR3 is TGTGCCAGCAGTTTAAATGCACCCGGCTCCTACAATGAGCAGTTCTTC.

The chain employs TRBV7-9 and TRBJ1-1; 8 nucleotides align to TRBD1. Germline lookup yields CDR1 SEHNR and CDR2 FQNEAQ (reference sequence). Unmatched junction bases numbered 8, after V lost 6 bases and J lost 8 bases. The CDR3 runs to 13 residues. CDR3 nucleotides: TGTGCCAGCAGTATAAACCGGGACAGGGAAGCTTTCTTT. Protein: CASSINRDREAFF.